The next 32 T cell receptor beta chains were all read from a single sample in a study of T cells in Graves' hyperthyroidism and ophthalmopathy. Using RNA transcripts as the source, TCR beta CDR3 regions were amplified. In the first-round RT-PCR of the TCR CDR3, the HTBI primer set was used. From the multiplex PCR reads, TCRdb called clonotypes with MiXCR, one entry per CDR3 protein. The data show fewer than 750,000 distinct CDR3 sequences, approximately 14% seen once. The specimen sequenced was blood. Receptors were obtained from a woman aged 50 to 60 with Graves' ophthalmopathy.

This clonotype was observed many times. The chain uses TRBV6-2 or TRBV6-3 and TRBJ2-6; 8 nucleotides align to TRBD1. This CDR3 is built from 17 residues. Germline-derived CDR1 and CDR2 are MNHEY and SVGEGT. With 6 bases clipped from V and 2 bases from J, the junction kept 9 bases outside the gene matches. CDR3 coding DNA: TGTGCCAGCAGATCCGGGACAGGCTACCCTGGGGCCAACGTCCTGACTTTC. Residues: CASRSGTGYPGANVLTF.

This clonotype was seen a handful of times. This chain connects TRBV5-1 to TRBJ2-1; TRBD2 matches at 8 bases. The trim removed 0 bases at V and 10 bases at J, leaving 6 bases unmatched. The CDR3 spans 14 residues. Germline CDR1 is SGHRS and CDR2 is YFSETQ. The CDR3, as DNA: TGCGCCAGCAGCTTGGGAACTAGCGGCTTAGAGCAGTTCTTC. Translation gives CASSLGTSGLEQFF.

This clonotype was seen at least ten times. The V call is TRBV30, the J call TRBJ2-7, with 10 bases lining up with TRBD2. V dropped 3 bases and J dropped 6; count of bases not matched to a gene: 5. This CDR3 is 13 amino acids long. Germline assignment: CDR1 GTSNPN and CDR2 SVGIG (reference sequence). The DNA of the CDR3 is TGTGCCTGGAGGCTAGCGGGAGTAATCGAGCAGTACTTC. Its translation is CAWRLAGVIEQYF.

This clonotype came up a few times. The V gene is TRBV7-9, the J gene TRBJ2-4, with 7 nucleotides matching TRBD2. Germline trimming cut 3 bases from V and 9 bases from J; bases unmatched to any gene: 8. Germline-derived CDR1 and CDR2 are SEHNR and FQNEAQ (reference sequence). The CDR3 has 14 amino acids. The CDR3 DNA reads as TGTGCCAGCAGCTTTCGCGGGAGAGAGATCATTCAGTACTTC. This gives the protein CASSFRGREIIQYF.

The sample holds a few counts of this clonotype. The genes are TRBV12-3 or TRBV12-4 and TRBJ1-2; D is undetermined. The CDR3 has 14 amino acids. V was shortened by 6 bases and J by 2 bases, with 13 bases between the two germline ends. The CDR3 DNA reads as TGTGCCAGCAGCTCCTACGGATTCAACTATGGCTACACCTTC. It encodes CASSSYGFNYGYTF.

As for this clonotype: A read error may explain this, as a much larger clone is one base away. The rearrangement links TRBV5-1 to TRBJ1-6; D may be TRBD1 (6 bases). Trimming left V 0 bases short and J 12 bases short, with 16 bases between. Germline V gene data show CDR1 as SGHRS and CDR2 as YFSETQ. The CDR3 extends over 15 amino acids. The CDR3 region has the DNA TGCGCCAGCAGCTTGGGTACGGGGGCGGATTTACCCCTCCACTTT. It codes for CASSLGTGADLPLHF.

This clonotype has just a few counts. A read error may explain this, as a much larger clone is one base away. The rearrangement links TRBV7-2 to TRBJ2-1; no definite D call. The CDR3 length is 15 residues. Trimming removed 3 bases from V and 5 bases from J, with 14 bases in between. Per germline, CDR1 SGHTA and CDR2 FQGNSA. DNA for the CDR3: TGTGCCAGCAGCTTGAAGGAGTTGGGGAACAATGAGCAGTTCTTC. It yields the protein CASSLKELGNNEQFF. Supplemented by reference TRBV7-2 and TRBJ2-1, the full variable domain reads GAGVSQSPSNKVTEKGKDVELRCDPISGHTALYWYRQSLGQGLEFLIYFQGNSAPDKSGLPSDRFSAERTGGSVSTLTIQRTQQEDSAVYLCASSLKELGNNEQFFGPGTRLTVL.

There are a few counts of this clonotype. The chain links TRBV27 to TRBJ1-5; possibly TRBD1 for D (5 bases). The germline gives CDR1 MNHEY, CDR2 SMNVEV (reference sequence). This CDR3 has 16 amino acids. V was shortened by 0 bases and J by 3 bases, with 12 bases between the two germline ends. CDR3 nucleotide sequence: TGTGCCAGCAGTTTATCCCGGCAGGGTGACAATCAGCCCCAGCATTTT. Amino acid sequence: CASSLSRQGDNQPQHF.

The chain recombines TRBV6-1 with TRBJ2-1, with 9 bases identical to TRBD2. The V segment lost 6 bases and the J segment 4 bases; nucleotides outside the gene matches: 7. Germline V gene lookup returns CDR1 MNHNS and CDR2 SASEGT. This CDR3 is built from 15 residues. The CDR3 nucleotides are TGTGCCAGCAGCCGTCTAGCGGGGCAATACAATGAGCAGTTCTTC. Amino acids: CASSRLAGQYNEQFF.

The chain has TRBV27 and TRBJ2-5, with D hard to call. V gave up 0 bases and J gave up 5 bases, with 7 bases separating them. CDR1 is MNHEY, CDR2 SMNVEV, per germline (reference sequence). CDR3 length: 13 residues. The CDR3 sequence is CASSLSEGETQYF. CDR3 nucleotides: TGTGCCAGCAGTTTATCTGAAGGGGAGACCCAGTACTTC.

This clonotype came up many times. The genes are TRBV12-3 or TRBV12-4 and TRBJ1-1; no clear D. Trimming removed 2 bases at V and 11 bases at J, with 15 bases between. The length of the CDR3 is 13 residues. The CDR3 protein is CASSLSMGSRAFF. The CDR3 DNA follows: TGTGCCAGCAGTTTATCGATGGGGTCTCGGGCTTTCTTT.

This clonotype was recorded many times. This chain uses TRBV6-1 with TRBJ2-7; D possibly matches TRBD1 or TRBD2 (6 bases each). CDR1 is MNHNS and CDR2 is SASEGT in the germline V gene. This CDR3 region has 17 residues. Trimming shortened V by 6 bases and J by 0 bases, and 21 bases separated the two germline ends. The CDR3 region has the DNA TGTGCCAGCAGCTTACGGGGGAACAGGGCAAGCTCCTACGAGCAGTACTTC. This sequence encodes CASSLRGNRASSYEQYF.

The table lists this clonotype with many counts. DNA of the CDR3: TGTGCCAGCAGCAATACAGGGACGCCGGGGGCCAACGTCCTGACTTTC. Its protein product is CASSNTGTPGANVLTF. The chain recombines TRBV7-9 with TRBJ2-6; D is possibly TRBD1 (6 bases). V was shortened by 5 bases and J by 4 bases, with 15 bases between the two germline ends. This CDR3 has 16 residues. Germline values: CDR1 SEHNR, CDR2 FQNEAQ (reference sequence).

This clonotype was picked up many times. The chain is built from TRBV20-1 and TRBJ2-5; 9 nucleotides match TRBD1. Germline lookup yields CDR1 DFQATT and CDR2 SNEGSKA (reference sequence). J was trimmed by 5 bases and V by 5 bases; bases with no gene match: 12. This CDR3 region has 15 residues. As DNA, the CDR3 is TGCAGTGCTCCGTCCTACAGGGGGCGGGGCGAGACCCAGTACTTC. Encoded protein: CSAPSYRGRGETQYF.

This clonotype has a handful of counts. The chain has TRBV5-1 and TRBJ2-7; D perhaps matches TRBD1 (6 bases). This CDR3 contains 14 residues. V lost 4 bases and J 2 bases, leaving 13 bases between the germline ends. CDR1 SGHRS and CDR2 YFSETQ come from the germline V gene. The CDR3 nucleotides read TGCGCCAGCAGCCCGGACAGTAAAGCCTACGAGCAGTACTTC. Its protein product is CASSPDSKAYEQYF.

The chain combines TRBV6-1 with TRBJ1-2; D is perhaps TRBD1 (5 bases). The V and J ends lost 6 bases and 7 bases respectively, with 12 bases between them. The CDR3 length is 12 residues. Germline CDR1 reads MNHNS; CDR2 reads SASEGT. This CDR3 is CASSQGTGGYTF. The CDR3 DNA reads TGTGCCAGCAGCCAGGGTACGGGTGGCTACACCTTC.

In its sample, this clonotype was seen a few times. The chain recombines TRBV27 with TRBJ1-1; D remains ambiguous. V was cut by 5 bases and J by 11 bases, with 18 bases left in between. The V gene's germline CDR1 is MNHEY and CDR2 SMNVEV (reference sequence). The CDR3 has 13 amino acids. CDR3 sequence (DNA): TGTGCCAGCAGTCCAAAACTCAGGTCTAGCGCTTTCTTT. Encoded protein: CASSPKLRSSAFF.

The sample holds many counts of this clonotype. The V gene is TRBV7-6, the J gene TRBJ2-1; D may be TRBD1 or TRBD2 (6 bases each). Looked up from germline, CDR1 is SGHVS and CDR2 is FNYEAQ. With 2 bases removed from V and 3 bases from J, the gap between germline ends came to 11 bases. The CDR3 sequence is 15 residues long. The CDR3 is CASSLLGGFYNEQFF. The CDR3 DNA follows: TGTGCCAGCAGCTTATTGGGGGGCTTCTACAATGAGCAGTTCTTC.

This clonotype has more than one count but fewer than ten. This rearrangement joins TRBV25-1 to TRBJ1-6; D uncertain. CDR1 and CDR2 from the germline V gene are MGHDK and SYGVNS. The CDR3 totals 12 residues. The V end was cut by 6 bases, the J end by 7 bases, with 7 bases between. The CDR3 protein is CASRWGNSPLHF. The CDR3, as DNA: TGTGCCAGCAGGTGGGGAAATTCACCCCTCCACTTT.

This clonotype was counted many times. V usage is TRBV29-1 and J usage is TRBJ2-1; D might be TRBD1 (6 bases). Per the germline V gene, CDR1 is SQVTM and CDR2 is ANQGSEA. Trimming stripped 7 bases from V and 8 bases from J, with 21 bases between. The length of the CDR3 is 14 residues. The chain's CDR3 is CSANRVVSRDEQFF. CDR3 in DNA: TGCAGCGCGAACAGGGTCGTGAGTCGCGATGAGCAGTTCTTC.

This clonotype came up many times. V usage is TRBV7-9 and J usage is TRBJ2-7; no definite D call. Trimming removed 0 bases from V and 5 bases from J, with 8 bases in between. The length of the CDR3 is 13 residues. Germline lookup yields CDR1 SEHNR and CDR2 FQNEAQ (reference sequence). The CDR3 loop reads CASSLAFSHEQYF. The CDR3 DNA is TGTGCCAGCAGCTTAGCGTTCAGCCACGAGCAGTACTTC.

The sample holds a few counts of this clonotype. The chain joins TRBV5-8 to TRBJ2-1; the match to TRBD2 covers 11 bases. The trim removed 1 base at V and 1 base at J, leaving 4 bases unmatched. Germline V gene lookup returns CDR1 SGHTS and CDR2 YDEGEE. The CDR3 is 17 residues long. Here the CDR3 DNA reads TGTGCCAGCAGCTTGACTAGCGGGAGTATATCCTACAATGAGCAGTTCTTC. Its translation is CASSLTSGSISYNEQFF. Variable domain in full (rest from reference TRBV5-8 and TRBJ2-1): EAGVTQSPTHLIKTRGQQATLRCSPISGHTSVYWYQQALGLGLQFLLWYDEGEERNRGNFPPRFSGRQFPNYSSELNVNALELEDSALYLCASSLTSGSISYNEQFFGPGTRLTVL.

This clonotype was counted ten times or more. V is TRBV7-9 and J is TRBJ2-7; no clear D. V lost 3 bases and J 0 bases, leaving 12 bases between the germline ends. The CDR3 runs 15 residues. Germline values: CDR1 SEHNR, CDR2 FQNEAQ (reference sequence). CDR3 protein: CASSFGGILSYEQYF. CDR3 nucleotides: TGTGCCAGCAGCTTTGGTGGGATACTCTCCTACGAGCAGTACTTC.

This clonotype was seen more than once but under ten times. This chain connects TRBV27 to TRBJ1-1; 10 nucleotides agree with TRBD1. The CDR3 length is 14 residues. V lost 6 bases and J lost 1; bases outside the gene matches: 2. Per the germline V gene, CDR1 is MNHEY and CDR2 is SMNVEV (reference sequence). CDR3 nucleotide sequence: TGTGCCAGCAGGGACAGGGGGACGAACACTGAAGCTTTCTTT. Amino acids: CASRDRGTNTEAFF.

This clonotype was observed many times. The chain couples TRBV5-6 to TRBJ1-5; D gene ambiguous. Per the germline V gene, CDR1 is SGHDT and CDR2 is YYEEEE. This CDR3 spans 15 amino acids. V gave up 4 bases and J gave up 2 bases, with 13 bases separating them. The CDR3 spells CASSVFGNGNQPQHF. The CDR3 nucleotides read TGTGCCAGCAGCGTCTTTGGAAATGGCAATCAGCCCCAGCATTTT.

This clonotype occurred many times. The chain recombines TRBV7-9 with TRBJ2-2; D not resolved. The CDR3 consists of 14 residues. Germline CDR1 SEHNR, CDR2 FQNEAQ (reference sequence). V shed 3 bases and J shed 2 bases, with 7 bases lying between them. In DNA form, the CDR3 reads TGTGCCAGCAGCTTGTCGGTTAACACCGGGGAGCTGTTTTTT. Its protein product is CASSLSVNTGELFF. Looking up the rest from reference TRBV7-9 and TRBJ2-2 gives the full variable domain: DTGVSQNPRHKITKRGQNVTFRCDPISEHNRLYWYRQTLGQGPEFLTYFQNEAQLEKSRLLSDRFSAERPKGSFSTLEIQRTEQGDSAMYLCASSLSVNTGELFFGEGSRLTVL.

This clonotype has ten or more counts. The chain couples TRBV28 to TRBJ2-7; TRBD2 matches 12 bases. Germline values: CDR1 MDHEN, CDR2 SYDVKM. Losses at the gene ends were 6 bases for V and 0 bases for J; bases not matched to a gene: 9. This CDR3 has 17 amino acids. CDR3 in amino acids: CASSALAGGESSYEQYF. The CDR3, as DNA: TGTGCCAGCAGCGCACTAGCGGGAGGAGAGAGCTCCTACGAGCAGTACTTC.

Ten or more counts support this clonotype. The chain combines TRBV28 with TRBJ2-7, with D tentatively TRBD2 (6 bases). V lost 5 bases and J lost 7, with 15 bases in between. The CDR3 contains 13 residues. Germline V lookup: CDR1 MDHEN, CDR2 SYDVKM. CDR3 residues: CASSHSGLPEQYF. CDR3 coding DNA: TGTGCCAGCAGTCACTCGGGACTCCCAGAGCAGTACTTC.

Many counts were recorded for this clonotype. This chain links TRBV28 with TRBJ1-1; no reliable D call. Trimming pared 7 bases from V and 4 bases from J, leaving 13 bases between. The CDR3 has 13 amino acids. Germline CDR1 and CDR2: MDHEN and SYDVKM. CDR3 sequence (DNA): TGTGCCAGCACCCCTGAGAGGCTCACTGAAGCTTTCTTT. It encodes CASTPERLTEAFF.

The sample holds many counts of this clonotype. J is TRBJ1-5 and V is TRBV7-9, with D uncertain. The CDR3 is made up of 15 amino acids. Germline-derived CDR1 and CDR2 are SEHNR and FQNEAQ (reference sequence). V was clipped by 5 bases and J by 0 bases, with 11 bases between them. The CDR3 coding sequence is TGTGCCAGCAGCCGCTCGGGCGATAGCAATCAGCCCCAGCATTTT. It specifies CASSRSGDSNQPQHF.

This clonotype showed up many times. V is TRBV6-1 and J is TRBJ2-5; 10 nucleotides align to TRBD1. CDR1 and CDR2 from the germline V gene are MNHNS and SASEGT. This CDR3 has 15 residues. The trim removed 1 base at V and 6 bases at J, leaving 5 bases unmatched. In DNA, the CDR3 is TGTGCCAGCAGTGAAGGACAGGGGGCTGTAAAGACCCAGTACTTC. Translating it yields CASSEGQGAVKTQYF.

On this clonotype itself: Its ends do not fully match the called genes, so a read error is possible. The chain employs TRBV7-8 and TRBJ2-5, with TRBD2 matching over 7 bases. CDR1 SGHVS and CDR2 FQNEAQ come from the germline V gene. This CDR3 contains 19 residues. The CDR3 spells CASSLGTSGRLAEQETQCF. CDR3 sequence (DNA): TGTGCCAGCAGCTTAGGGACCTCGGGGAGGCTAGCGGAACAAGAGACCCAGTGCTTC.